Shown below are 8 T cell receptor beta chains from a single sample sequenced in a study of CD8+CD57+ T cells in acquired aplastic anemia. CDR3 and TCR beta VDJ profiling relied on genomic DNA as the template. TCRdb called the reads again in MiXCR, with one record for every CDR3 protein. Of roughly 420,000 distinct CDR3 sequences in the sample, approximately 70% were seen once. Sequences were obtained from sorted CD4+, CD8+, or CD8+CD57+ T cells (not recorded which) from PBMCs. The receptor set was obtained from a human donor in good health, serving as a control.

The CDR3 spells CASTTSYEQYF. The CDR3 bases are TGTGCCAGCACCACGTCCTACGAGCAGTACTTC. The J gene is TRBJ2-7, the V gene TRBV12-3 or TRBV12-4; D is undetermined. V gave up 7 bases and J gave up 1 base, with 5 bases separating them. The CDR3 has 11 residues.

The DNA for the CDR3 is TGTGCCAGCACCCCGGCTAGCGGGGGTCACCAAGAGACCCAGTACTTC. It yields the protein CASTPASGGHQETQYF. The chain has TRBV9 and TRBJ2-5; 10 bases line up with TRBD2. This CDR3 contains 16 residues. The germline gives CDR1 SGDLS, CDR2 YYNGEE. V dropped 6 bases and J dropped 0; count of bases not matched to a gene: 8.

This clonotype occurred many times. This chain links TRBV9 with TRBJ2-5; 12 nucleotides match TRBD2. V lost 0 bases and J lost 2; bases outside the gene matches: 5. This CDR3 has 17 amino acids. Germline CDR1 SGDLS, CDR2 YYNGEE. The CDR3 DNA reads as TGTGCCAGCAGCGTAGGACTAGCGGGGGCATCACAAGAGACCCAGTACTTC. It encodes CASSVGLAGASQETQYF.

Concerning this clonotype: Given the absence of the conserved phenylalanine or tryptophan at the CDR3 end, a read error is likely. It is unclear where the CDR3 begins or ends on the DNA, so no DNA is shown, and the CDR3 is as TCRdb lists it. The rearrangement links TRBV7-2 to TRBJ2-6; TRBD1 is the table's D call, not checked against the DNA. The CDR3 length is 13 residues, termini included. Germline V CDR1 and CDR2: SGHTA, FQGNSA. The CDR3 spells CASSWDREGAGAN.

V and J are TRBV10-2 and TRBJ2-5; D possibly corresponds to TRBD2 (5 bases). Deletions cut 6 bases from V and 11 bases from J, with 22 bases between. The CDR3 has 14 residues. CDR1 and CDR2 from the germline V gene are WSHSY and SAAADI. CDR3 protein: CASSPRGGYYKQYF. The CDR3 DNA reads TGCGCCAGCAGCCCGAGAGGAGGCTACTACAAGCAGTACTTC.

In the case of this clonotype: At one end the junction does not follow the germline gene, possibly because of a read error. The CDR3 loop reads CASSSRRGDRAFEPDF. DNA of the CDR3: TGTGCCAGCAGCAGCCGACGGGGGGACCGGGCCTTCGAGCCGGACTTC. The V call is TRBV15, the J call TRBJ2-7; 7 bases match TRBD2. CDR1 and CDR2 (germline): LNHNV, YYDKDF (reference sequence). This CDR3 is built from 16 residues.

This chain links TRBV5-1 with TRBJ2-6; D is possibly TRBD2 (5 bases). V was pared by 3 bases and J by 12 bases, with 16 bases between. CDR3 length equals 14 residues. Germline lookup yields CDR1 SGHRS and CDR2 YFSETQ. CDR3 bases: TGCGCCAGCAGCTCCAGGTTGGGGAGCACCGTCCTGACTTTC. Encoded protein: CASSSRLGSTVLTF.

J is TRBJ1-6 and V is TRBV7-9; the match to TRBD1 covers 8 bases. Germline V gene data show CDR1 as SEHNR and CDR2 as FQNEAQ (reference sequence). V lost 5 bases to trimming and J lost 6 bases; unmatched junction nucleotides: 9. The CDR3 length is 16 residues. In nucleotides, the CDR3 is TGTGCCAGCAGCACTAGACGAGGACAGGGTAATTCACCCCTCCACTTT. It translates to CASSTRRGQGNSPLHF. The variable domain in full, with the rest retrieved from reference TRBV7-9 and TRBJ1-6, is DTGVSQNPRHKITKRGQNVTFRCDPISEHNRLYWYRQTLGQGPEFLTYFQNEAQLEKSRLLSDRFSAERPKGSFSTLEIQRTEQGDSAMYLCASSTRRGQGNSPLHFGNGTRLTVT.